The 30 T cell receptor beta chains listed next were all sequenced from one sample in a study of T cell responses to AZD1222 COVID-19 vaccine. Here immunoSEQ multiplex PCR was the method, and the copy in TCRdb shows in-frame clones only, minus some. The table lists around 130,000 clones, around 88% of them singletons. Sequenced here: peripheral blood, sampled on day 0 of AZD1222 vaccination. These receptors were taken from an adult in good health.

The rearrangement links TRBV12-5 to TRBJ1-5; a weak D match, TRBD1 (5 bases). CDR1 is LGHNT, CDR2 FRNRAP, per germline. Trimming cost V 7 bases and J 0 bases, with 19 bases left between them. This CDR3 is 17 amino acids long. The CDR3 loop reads CASAPSPQGYSNQPQHF. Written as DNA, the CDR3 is TGTGCTAGTGCCCCCTCGCCTCAGGGCTATAGCAATCAGCCCCAGCATTTT.

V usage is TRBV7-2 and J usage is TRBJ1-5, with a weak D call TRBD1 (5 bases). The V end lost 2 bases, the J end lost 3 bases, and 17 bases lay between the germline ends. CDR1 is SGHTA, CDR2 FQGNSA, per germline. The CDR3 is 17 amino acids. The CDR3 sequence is CASSLYRDGLYNQPQHF. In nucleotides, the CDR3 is TGTGCCAGCAGCTTATACCGGGACGGCCTCTACAATCAGCCCCAGCATTTT.

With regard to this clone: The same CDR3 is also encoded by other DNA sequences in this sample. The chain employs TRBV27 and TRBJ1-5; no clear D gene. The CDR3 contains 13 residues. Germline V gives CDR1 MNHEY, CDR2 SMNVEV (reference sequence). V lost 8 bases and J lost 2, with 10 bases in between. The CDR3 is CASSLAGNQPQHF. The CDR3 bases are TGTGCCAGCTCTTTAGCGGGCAATCAGCCCCAGCATTTT.

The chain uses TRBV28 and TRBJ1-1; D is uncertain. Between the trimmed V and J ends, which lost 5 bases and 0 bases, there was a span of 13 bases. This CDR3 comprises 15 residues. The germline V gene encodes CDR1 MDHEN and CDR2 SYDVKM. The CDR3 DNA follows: TGTGCCAGCAGTCCGCCCGTGACTCTGAACACTGAAGCTTTCTTT. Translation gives CASSPPVTLNTEAFF.

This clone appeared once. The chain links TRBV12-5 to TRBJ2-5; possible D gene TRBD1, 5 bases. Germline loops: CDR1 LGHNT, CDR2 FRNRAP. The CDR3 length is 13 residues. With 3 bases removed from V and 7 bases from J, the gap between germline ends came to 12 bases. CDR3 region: CASGLGQLGTQYF. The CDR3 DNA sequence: TGTGCTAGTGGTTTAGGACAACTGGGGACCCAGTACTTC. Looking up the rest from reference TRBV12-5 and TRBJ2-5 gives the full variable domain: DARVTQTPRHKVTEMGQEVTMRCQPILGHNTVFWYRQTMMQGLELLAYFRNRAPLDDSGMPKDRFSAEMPDATLATLKIQPSEPRDSAVYFCASGLGQLGTQYFGPGTRLLVL.

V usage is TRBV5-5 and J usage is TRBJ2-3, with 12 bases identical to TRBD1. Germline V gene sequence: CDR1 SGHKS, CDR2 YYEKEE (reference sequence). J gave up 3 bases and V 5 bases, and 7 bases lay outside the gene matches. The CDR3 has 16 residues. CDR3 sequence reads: CASRPGTGGLTDTQYF. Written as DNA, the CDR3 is TGTGCCAGCAGGCCCGGGACAGGGGGCCTAACAGATACGCAGTATTTT.

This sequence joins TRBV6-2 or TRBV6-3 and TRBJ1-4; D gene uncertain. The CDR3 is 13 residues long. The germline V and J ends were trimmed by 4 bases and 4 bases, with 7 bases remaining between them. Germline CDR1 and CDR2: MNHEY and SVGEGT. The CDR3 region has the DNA TGTGCCAGCAGTTGGGAATTTAATGAAAAACTGTTTTTT. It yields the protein CASSWEFNEKLFF.

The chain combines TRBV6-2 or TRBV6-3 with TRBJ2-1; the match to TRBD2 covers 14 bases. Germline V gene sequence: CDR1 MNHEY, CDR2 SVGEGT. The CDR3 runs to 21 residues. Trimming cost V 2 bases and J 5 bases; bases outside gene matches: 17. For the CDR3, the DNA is TGTGCCAGCAGTTACCCCAGACCCGGGACTAGCGGGAGTATCTTAAACAATGAGCAGTTCTTC. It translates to CASSYPRPGTSGSILNNEQFF.

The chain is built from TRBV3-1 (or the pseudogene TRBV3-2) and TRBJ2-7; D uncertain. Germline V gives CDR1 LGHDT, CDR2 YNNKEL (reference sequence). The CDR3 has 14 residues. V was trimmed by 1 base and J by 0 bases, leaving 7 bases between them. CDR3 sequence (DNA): TGTGCCAGCAGCCAAGCACGTAGCTCCTACGAGCAGTACTTC. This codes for CASSQARSSYEQYF.

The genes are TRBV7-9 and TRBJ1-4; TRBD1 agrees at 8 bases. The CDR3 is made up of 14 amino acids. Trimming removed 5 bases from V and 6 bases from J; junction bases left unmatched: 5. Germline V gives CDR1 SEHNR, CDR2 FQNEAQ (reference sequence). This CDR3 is CASSDGTGDEKLFF. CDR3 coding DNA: TGTGCCAGCAGCGACGGGACAGGTGATGAAAAACTGTTTTTT.

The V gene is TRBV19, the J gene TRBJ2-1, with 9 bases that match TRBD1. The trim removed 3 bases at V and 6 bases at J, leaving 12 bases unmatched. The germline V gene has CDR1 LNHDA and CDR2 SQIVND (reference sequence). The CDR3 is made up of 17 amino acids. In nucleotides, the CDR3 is TGTGCCAGTAGTATCGGACAGGGGCTAGCGGAAAGCAATGAGCAGTTCTTC. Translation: CASSIGQGLAESNEQFF.

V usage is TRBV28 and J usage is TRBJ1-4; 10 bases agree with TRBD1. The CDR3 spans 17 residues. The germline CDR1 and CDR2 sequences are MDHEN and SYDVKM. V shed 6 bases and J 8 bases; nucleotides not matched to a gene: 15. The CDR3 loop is CASRSRQGAKLDEKLFF. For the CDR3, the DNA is TGTGCCAGCAGATCTCGACAGGGGGCGAAATTGGACGAAAAACTGTTTTTT.

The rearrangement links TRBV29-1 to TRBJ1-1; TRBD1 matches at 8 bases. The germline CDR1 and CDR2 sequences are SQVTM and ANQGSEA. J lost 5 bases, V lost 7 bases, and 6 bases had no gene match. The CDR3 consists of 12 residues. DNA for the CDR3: TGCAGCGCCTACAGGGGGGGGACTGAAGCTTTCTTT. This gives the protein CSAYRGGTEAFF.

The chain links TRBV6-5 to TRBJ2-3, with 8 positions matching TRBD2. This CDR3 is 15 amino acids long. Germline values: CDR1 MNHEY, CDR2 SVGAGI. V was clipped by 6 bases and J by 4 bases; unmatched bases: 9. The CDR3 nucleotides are TGTGCCAGCAGGGCCCGGGCGGGAGGAGCAGATACGCAGTATTTT. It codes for CASRARAGGADTQYF.

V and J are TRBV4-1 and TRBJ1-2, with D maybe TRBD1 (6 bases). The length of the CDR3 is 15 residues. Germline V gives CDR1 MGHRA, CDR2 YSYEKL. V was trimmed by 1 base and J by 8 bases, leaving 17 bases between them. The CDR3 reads CASSQGGGTWRGYTF. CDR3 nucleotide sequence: TGCGCCAGCAGCCAAGGGGGAGGGACATGGCGGGGCTACACCTTC.

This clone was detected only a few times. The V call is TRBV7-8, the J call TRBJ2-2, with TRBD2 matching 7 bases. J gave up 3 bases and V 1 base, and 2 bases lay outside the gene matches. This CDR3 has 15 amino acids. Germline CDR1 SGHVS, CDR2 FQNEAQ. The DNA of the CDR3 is TGTGCCAGCAGCTTAGGCGGGGGAGACACCGGGGAGCTGTTTTTT. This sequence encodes CASSLGGGDTGELFF.

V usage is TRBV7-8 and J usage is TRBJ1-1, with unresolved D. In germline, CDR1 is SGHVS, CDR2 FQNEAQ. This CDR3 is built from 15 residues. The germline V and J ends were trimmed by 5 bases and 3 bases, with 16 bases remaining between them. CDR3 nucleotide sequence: TGTGCCAGCAGCCCGAACTTAGACACCCACACTGAAGCTTTCTTT. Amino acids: CASSPNLDTHTEAFF.

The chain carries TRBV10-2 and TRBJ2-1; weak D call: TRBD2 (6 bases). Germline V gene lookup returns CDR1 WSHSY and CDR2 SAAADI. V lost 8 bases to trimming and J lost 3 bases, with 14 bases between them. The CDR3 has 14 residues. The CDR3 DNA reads TGCGCCAGCCTGAGTTTAGCGGTCTACAATGAGCAGTTCTTC. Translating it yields CASLSLAVYNEQFF.

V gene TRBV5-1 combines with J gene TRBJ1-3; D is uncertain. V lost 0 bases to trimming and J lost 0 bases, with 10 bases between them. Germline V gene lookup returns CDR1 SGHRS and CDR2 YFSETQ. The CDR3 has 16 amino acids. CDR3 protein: CASSLGPISSGNTIYF. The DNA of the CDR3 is TGCGCCAGCAGCTTGGGTCCGATCAGCTCTGGAAACACCATATATTTT.

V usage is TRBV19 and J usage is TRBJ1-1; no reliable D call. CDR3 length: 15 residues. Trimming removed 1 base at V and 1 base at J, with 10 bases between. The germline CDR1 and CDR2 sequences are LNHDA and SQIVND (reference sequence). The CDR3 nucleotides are TGTGCCAGTAGTATAGGAGACGGGAGGAACACTGAAGCTTTCTTT. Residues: CASSIGDGRNTEAFF.

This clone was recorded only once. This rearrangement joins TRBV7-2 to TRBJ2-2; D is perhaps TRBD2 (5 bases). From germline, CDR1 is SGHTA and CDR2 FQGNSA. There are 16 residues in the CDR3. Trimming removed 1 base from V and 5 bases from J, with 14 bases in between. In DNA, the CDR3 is TGTGCCAGCAGCTTAGATGGAACTCGAGGGACCGGGGAGCTGTTTTTT. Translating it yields CASSLDGTRGTGELFF.

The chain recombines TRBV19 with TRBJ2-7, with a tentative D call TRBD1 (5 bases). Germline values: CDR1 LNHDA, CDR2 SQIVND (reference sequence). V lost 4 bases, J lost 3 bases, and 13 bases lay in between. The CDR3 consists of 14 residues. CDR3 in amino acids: CASSRGLSDYEQYF. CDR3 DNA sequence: TGTGCCAGTAGTAGGGGCCTCTCCGACTACGAGCAGTACTTC.

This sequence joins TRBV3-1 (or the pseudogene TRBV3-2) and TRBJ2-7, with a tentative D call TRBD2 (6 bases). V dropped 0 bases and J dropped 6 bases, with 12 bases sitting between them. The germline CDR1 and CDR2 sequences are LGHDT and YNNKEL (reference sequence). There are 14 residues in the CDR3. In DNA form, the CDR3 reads TGTGCCAGCAGCCAAGAGGGACTGGGGGGCGAGCAGTACTTC. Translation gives CASSQEGLGGEQYF.

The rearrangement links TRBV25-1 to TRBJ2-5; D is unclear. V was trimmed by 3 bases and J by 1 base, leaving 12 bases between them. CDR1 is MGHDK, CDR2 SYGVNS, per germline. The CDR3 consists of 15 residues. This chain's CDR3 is CASSDPPGGQETQYF. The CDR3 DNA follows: TGTGCCAGCAGTGACCCACCAGGTGGCCAAGAGACCCAGTACTTC.

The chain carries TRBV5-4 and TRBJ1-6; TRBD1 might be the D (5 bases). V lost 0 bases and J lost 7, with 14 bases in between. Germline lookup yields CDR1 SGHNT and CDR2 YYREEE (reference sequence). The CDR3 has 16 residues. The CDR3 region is CASSLATGTRNSPLHF. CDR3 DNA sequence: TGTGCCAGCAGCTTGGCAACCGGGACGAGGAATTCACCCCTCCACTTT.

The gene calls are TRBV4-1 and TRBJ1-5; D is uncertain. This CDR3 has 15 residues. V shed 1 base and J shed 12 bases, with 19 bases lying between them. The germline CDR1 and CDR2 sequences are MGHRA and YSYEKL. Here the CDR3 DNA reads TGCGCCAGCAGCCAAGTGGGAGCGATGGGAGAGCTCCAGCATTTT. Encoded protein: CASSQVGAMGELQHF.

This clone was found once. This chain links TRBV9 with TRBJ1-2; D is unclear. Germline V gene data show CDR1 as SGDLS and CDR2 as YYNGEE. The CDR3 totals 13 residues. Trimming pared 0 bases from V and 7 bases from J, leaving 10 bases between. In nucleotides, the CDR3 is TGTGCCAGCAGCGTAGTAGGTGCGGGTGGCTACACCTTC. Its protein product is CASSVVGAGGYTF.

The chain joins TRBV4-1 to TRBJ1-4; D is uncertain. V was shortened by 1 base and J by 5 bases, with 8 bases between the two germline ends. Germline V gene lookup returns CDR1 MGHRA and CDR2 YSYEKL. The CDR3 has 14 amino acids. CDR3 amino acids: CASSQAGENEKLFF. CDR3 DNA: TGCGCCAGCAGCCAAGCCGGCGAGAATGAAAAACTGTTTTTT.

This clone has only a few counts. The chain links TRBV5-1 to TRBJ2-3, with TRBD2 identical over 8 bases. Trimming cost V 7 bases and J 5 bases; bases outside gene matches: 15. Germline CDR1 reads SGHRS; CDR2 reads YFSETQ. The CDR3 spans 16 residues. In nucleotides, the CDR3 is TGCGCCAGCGGACTAGCAGGCCACCGGGTAGAAGATACGCAGTATTTT. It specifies CASGLAGHRVEDTQYF.

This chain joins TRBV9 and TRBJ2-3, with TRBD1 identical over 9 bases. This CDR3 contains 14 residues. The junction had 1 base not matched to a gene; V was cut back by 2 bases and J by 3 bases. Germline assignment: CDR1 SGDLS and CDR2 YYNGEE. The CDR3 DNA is TGTGCCAGCAGCGTTGACAGGGGGACAGATACGCAGTATTTT. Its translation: CASSVDRGTDTQYF.